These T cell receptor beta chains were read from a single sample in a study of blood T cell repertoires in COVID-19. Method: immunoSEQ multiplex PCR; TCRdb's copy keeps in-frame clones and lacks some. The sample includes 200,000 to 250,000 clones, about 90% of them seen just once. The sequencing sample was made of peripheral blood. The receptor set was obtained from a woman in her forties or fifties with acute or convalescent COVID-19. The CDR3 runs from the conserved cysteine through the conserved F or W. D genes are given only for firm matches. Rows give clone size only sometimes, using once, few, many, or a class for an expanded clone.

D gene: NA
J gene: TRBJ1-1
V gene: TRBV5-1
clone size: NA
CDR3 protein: CASSLLMGIRRENTEAFF
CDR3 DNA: TGCGCCAGCAGCTTACTAATGGGGATTCGCAGGGAAAATACTGAAGCTTTCTTT

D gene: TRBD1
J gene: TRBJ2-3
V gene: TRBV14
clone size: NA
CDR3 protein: CASSRFQGATDTQYF
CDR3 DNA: TGTGCCAGCAGCCGTTTCCAGGGGGCTACAGATACGCAGTATTTT

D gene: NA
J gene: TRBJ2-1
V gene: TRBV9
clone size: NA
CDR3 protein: CASSVKEAYNEQFF
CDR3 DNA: TGTGCCAGCAGCGTTAAGGAGGCCTACAATGAGCAGTTCTTC

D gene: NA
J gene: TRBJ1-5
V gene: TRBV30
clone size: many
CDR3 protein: CAWSGGDNQPQHF
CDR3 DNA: TGTGCCTGGAGTGGGGGCGACAATCAGCCCCAGCATTTT

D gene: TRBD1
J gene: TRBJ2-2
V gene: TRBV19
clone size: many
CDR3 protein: CASSIQGAGPGELFF
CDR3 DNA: TGTGCCAGTAGTATACAGGGGGCCGGACCCGGGGAGCTGTTTTTT

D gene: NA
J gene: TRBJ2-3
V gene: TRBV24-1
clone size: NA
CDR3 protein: CATAKGGRTTDTQYF
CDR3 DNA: TGTGCCACGGCCAAGGGCGGGCGGACCACAGATACGCAGTATTTT

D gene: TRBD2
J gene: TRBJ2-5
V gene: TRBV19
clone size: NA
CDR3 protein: CASSMSSGMGETQYF
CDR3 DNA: TGTGCCAGTAGTATGTCTAGCGGGATGGGAGAGACCCAGTACTTC

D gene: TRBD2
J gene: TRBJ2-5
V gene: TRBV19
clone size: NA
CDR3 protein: CASSRGGLLGQETQYF
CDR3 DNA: TGTGCCAGTAGTAGGGGGGGTTTATTGGGGCAAGAGACCCAGTACTTC

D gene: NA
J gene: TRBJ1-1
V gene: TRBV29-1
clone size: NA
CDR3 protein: CSARGGNTEAFF
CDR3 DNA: TGCAGCGCCCGGGGAGGTAACACTGAAGCTTTCTTT

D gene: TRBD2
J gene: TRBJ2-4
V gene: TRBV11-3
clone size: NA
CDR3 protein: CASSLDSGGANIQYF
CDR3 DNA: TGTGCCAGCAGCCTAGATAGCGGGGGGGCAAACATTCAGTACTTC

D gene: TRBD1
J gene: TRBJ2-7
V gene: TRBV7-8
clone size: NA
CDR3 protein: CASSLVIRGLLYEQYF
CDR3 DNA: TGTGCCAGCAGCTTAGTTATCAGGGGGCTCCTCTACGAGCAGTACTTC

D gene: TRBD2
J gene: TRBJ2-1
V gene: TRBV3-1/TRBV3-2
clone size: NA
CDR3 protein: CASSPLTSGGYNEQFF
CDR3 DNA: TGTGCCAGCAGCCCCCTGACTAGCGGGGGCTACAATGAGCAGTTCTTC

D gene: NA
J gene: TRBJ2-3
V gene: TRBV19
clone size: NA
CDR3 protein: CASTPTWAAGTDTQYF
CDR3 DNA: TGTGCCAGTACCCCCACGTGGGCAGCAGGCACAGATACGCAGTATTTT

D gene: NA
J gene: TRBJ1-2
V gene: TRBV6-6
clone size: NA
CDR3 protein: CASRHRDRNYGYTF
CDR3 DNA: TGTGCCAGCAGGCACAGGGACCGTAACTATGGCTACACCTTC

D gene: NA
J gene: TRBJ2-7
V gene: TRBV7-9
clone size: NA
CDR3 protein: CASSLGPSSYEQYF
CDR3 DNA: TGTGCCAGCAGCTTAGGGCCTAGCTCCTACGAGCAGTACTTC

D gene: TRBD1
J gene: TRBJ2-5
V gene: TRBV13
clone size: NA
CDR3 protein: CASSLGRGETQYF
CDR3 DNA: TGTGCCAGCAGCTTAGGCAGGGGGGAGACCCAGTACTTC

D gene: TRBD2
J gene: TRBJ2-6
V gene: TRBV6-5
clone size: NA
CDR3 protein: CASRGGAAGANVLTF
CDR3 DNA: TGTGCCAGCCGGGGGGGAGCAGCTGGGGCCAACGTCCTGACTTTC

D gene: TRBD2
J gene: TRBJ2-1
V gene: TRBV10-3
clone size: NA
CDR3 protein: CAISGSSGTSSYNEQFF
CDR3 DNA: TGTGCCATCAGTGGGTCCTCCGGGACTAGCTCCTACAATGAGCAGTTCTTC

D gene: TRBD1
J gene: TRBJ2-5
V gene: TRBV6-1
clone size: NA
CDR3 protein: CASSEEGGWETQYF
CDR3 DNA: TGTGCCAGCAGTGAAGAAGGGGGCTGGGAGACCCAGTACTTC

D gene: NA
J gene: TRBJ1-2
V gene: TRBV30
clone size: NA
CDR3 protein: CAWSVMSQYGYTF
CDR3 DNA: TGTGCCTGGAGTGTAATGTCACAGTATGGCTACACCTTC

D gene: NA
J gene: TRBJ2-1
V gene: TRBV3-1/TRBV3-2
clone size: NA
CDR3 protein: CASSQELGQRNEQFF
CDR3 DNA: TGTGCCAGCAGCCAAGAATTAGGACAGAGGAATGAGCAGTTCTTC

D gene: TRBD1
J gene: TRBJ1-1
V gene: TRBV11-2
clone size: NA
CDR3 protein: CASSFDRVGTEAFF
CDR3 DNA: TGTGCCAGCAGCTTTGACAGGGTGGGCACTGAAGCTTTCTTT

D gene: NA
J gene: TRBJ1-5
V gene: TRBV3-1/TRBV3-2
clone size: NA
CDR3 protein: CASSQAPGDNQPQHF
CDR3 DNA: TGTGCCAGCAGCCAAGCCCCAGGCGACAATCAGCCCCAGCATTTT

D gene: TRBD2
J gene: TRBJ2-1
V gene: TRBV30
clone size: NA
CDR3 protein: CAWSLLAGGLNEQFF
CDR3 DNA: TGTGCCTGGAGTCTCCTAGCGGGGGGCCTGAATGAGCAGTTCTTC

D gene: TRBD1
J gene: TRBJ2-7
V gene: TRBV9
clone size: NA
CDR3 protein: CASSVGQGYYEQYF
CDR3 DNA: TGTGCCAGCAGCGTCGGACAGGGGTACTACGAGCAGTACTTC

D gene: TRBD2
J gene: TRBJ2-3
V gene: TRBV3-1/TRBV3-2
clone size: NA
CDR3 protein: CASSRLAGGPDTQYF
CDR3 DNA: TGTGCCAGCAGCCGACTAGCGGGGGGGCCAGATACGCAGTATTTT

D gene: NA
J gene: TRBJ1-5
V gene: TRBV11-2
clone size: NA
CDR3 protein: CASSLGAGRSNQPQHF
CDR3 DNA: TGTGCCAGCAGCTTAGGGGCAGGGCGAAGCAATCAGCCCCAGCATTTT

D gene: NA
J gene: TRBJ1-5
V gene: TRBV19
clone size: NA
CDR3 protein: CASSIQDYSNQPQHF
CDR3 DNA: TGTGCCAGTAGTATTCAGGATTATAGCAATCAGCCCCAGCATTTT

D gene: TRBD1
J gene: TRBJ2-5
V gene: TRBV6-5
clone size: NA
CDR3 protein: CASSPGQGIGETQYF
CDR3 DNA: TGTGCCAGCAGTCCCGGACAGGGGATAGGCGAGACCCAGTACTTC

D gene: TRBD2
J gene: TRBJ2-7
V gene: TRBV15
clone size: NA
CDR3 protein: CATSRTAGGYEQYF
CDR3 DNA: TGTGCCACCAGCAGGACTGCGGGGGGATACGAGCAGTACTTC

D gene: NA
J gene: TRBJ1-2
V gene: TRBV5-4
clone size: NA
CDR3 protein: CASSFMTANYGYTF
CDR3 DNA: TGTGCCAGCAGCTTTATGACAGCTAACTATGGCTACACCTTC

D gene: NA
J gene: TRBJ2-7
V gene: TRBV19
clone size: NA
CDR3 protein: CASSIQGSHEQYF
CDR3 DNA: TGTGCCAGTAGTATTCAGGGTAGCCACGAGCAGTACTTC

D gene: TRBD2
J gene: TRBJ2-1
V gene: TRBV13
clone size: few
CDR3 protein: CASSRRGGAGASDEQFF
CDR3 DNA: TGTGCCAGCAGTCGGCGGGGAGGGGCGGGAGCCTCCGATGAGCAGTTCTTC

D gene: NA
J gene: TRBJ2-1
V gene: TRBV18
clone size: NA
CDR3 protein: CASSPTGGLSYNEQFF
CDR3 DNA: TGTGCCAGCTCACCGACGGGCGGGCTCTCCTACAATGAGCAGTTCTTC

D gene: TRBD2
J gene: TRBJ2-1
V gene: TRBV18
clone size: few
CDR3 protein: CASSGTSGSWDEQFF
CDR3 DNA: TGTGCCAGCTCAGGGACTAGCGGGAGTTGGGATGAGCAGTTCTTC

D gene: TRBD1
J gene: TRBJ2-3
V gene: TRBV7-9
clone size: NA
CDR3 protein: CASSLAGTGDTDTQYF
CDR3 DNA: TGTGCCAGCAGCTTAGCCGGGACAGGCGACACAGATACGCAGTATTTT

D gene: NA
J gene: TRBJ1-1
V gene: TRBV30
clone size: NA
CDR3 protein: CAWSVPGAGVRTEAFF
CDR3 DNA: TGTGCCTGGAGTGTACCAGGGGCAGGGGTGAGGACTGAAGCTTTCTTT

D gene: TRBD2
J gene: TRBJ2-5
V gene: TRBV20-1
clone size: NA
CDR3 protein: CSASRTSETQYF
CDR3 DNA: TGCAGTGCTAGTAGGACTAGCGAGACCCAGTACTTC

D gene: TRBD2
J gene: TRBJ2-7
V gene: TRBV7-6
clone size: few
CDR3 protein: CASRPETSGNPYEQYF
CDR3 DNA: TGTGCCAGCAGACCAGAGACTAGCGGGAACCCCTACGAGCAGTACTTC

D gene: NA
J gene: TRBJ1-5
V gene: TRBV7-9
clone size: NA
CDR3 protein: CASSSRGQPQHF
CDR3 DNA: TGTGCCAGCAGCTCCAGGGGCCAGCCCCAGCATTTT

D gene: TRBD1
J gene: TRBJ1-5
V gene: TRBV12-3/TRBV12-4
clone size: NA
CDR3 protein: CASSGTGGQPQHF
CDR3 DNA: TGTGCCAGCAGTGGGACAGGGGGCCAGCCCCAGCATTTT

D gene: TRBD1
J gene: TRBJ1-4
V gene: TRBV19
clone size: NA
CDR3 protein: CASSYLRDSLSTNEKLFF
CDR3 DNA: TGTGCCAGTAGCTACCTCCGGGACAGCCTCTCAACTAATGAAAAACTGTTTTTT

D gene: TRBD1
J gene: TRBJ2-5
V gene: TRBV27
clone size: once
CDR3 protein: CASSSGQGRETQYF
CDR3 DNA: TGTGCCAGCAGCTCAGGACAGGGCCGGGAGACCCAGTACTTC

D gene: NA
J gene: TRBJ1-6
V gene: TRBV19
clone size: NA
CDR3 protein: CASSIGTEYNSPLHF
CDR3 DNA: TGTGCCAGTAGTATAGGGACAGAATATAATTCACCCCTCCACTTT

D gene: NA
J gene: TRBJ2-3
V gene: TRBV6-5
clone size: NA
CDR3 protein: CASSYSGRAYTDTQYF
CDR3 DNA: TGTGCCAGCAGTTACTCGGGCAGGGCATACACAGATACGCAGTATTTT

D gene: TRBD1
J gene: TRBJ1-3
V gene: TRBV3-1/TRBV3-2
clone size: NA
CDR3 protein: CASSQTRDRPLWSSGNTIYF
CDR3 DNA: TGTGCCAGCAGCCAAACCCGGGACAGGCCCCTCTGGAGCTCTGGAAACACCATATATTTT

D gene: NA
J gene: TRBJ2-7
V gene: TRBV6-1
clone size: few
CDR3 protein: CASSEATGSYEQYF
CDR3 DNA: TGTGCCAGCAGTGAGGCGACGGGCTCCTACGAGCAGTACTTC

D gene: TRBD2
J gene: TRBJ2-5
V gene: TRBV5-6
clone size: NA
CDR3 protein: CASSPTGGGAETQYF
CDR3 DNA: TGTGCCAGCAGCCCAACGGGCGGGGGGGCGGAGACCCAGTACTTC

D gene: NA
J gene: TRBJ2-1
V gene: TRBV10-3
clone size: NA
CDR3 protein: CATRPGGMSYNEQFF
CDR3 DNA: TGTGCCACCCGTCCCGGCGGGATGTCCTACAATGAGCAGTTCTTC

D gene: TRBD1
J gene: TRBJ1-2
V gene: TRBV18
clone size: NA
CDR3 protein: CASSSDRGPGGYTF
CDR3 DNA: TGTGCCAGCTCATCGGACAGGGGGCCGGGCGGCTACACCTTC

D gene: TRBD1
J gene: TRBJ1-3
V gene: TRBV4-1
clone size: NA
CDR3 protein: CASSHGQGDGNTIYF
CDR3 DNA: TGCGCCAGCAGCCATGGACAGGGGGACGGAAACACCATATATTTT

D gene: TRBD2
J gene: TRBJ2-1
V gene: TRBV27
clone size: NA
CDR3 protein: CASSLGTSAYNEQFF
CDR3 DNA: TGTGCCAGCAGTTTAGGGACTAGCGCCTACAATGAGCAGTTCTTC

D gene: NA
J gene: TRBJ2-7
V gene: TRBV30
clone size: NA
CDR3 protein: CAWGSKRYEQYF
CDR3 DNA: TGTGCCTGGGGAAGCAAACGCTACGAGCAGTACTTC

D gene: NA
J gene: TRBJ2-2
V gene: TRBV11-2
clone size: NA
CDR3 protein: CASSVTGLHTGELFF
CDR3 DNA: TGTGCCAGCAGCGTAACGGGACTCCACACCGGGGAGCTGTTTTTT

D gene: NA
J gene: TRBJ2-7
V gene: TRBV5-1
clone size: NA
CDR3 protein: CASSPPSYEQYF
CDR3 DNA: TGCGCCAGCAGCCCCCCATCCTACGAGCAGTACTTC

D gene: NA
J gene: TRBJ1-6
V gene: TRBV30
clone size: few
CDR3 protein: CAYQTGGKPLHF
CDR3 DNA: TGTGCCTACCAGACAGGCGGTAAACCCCTCCACTTT

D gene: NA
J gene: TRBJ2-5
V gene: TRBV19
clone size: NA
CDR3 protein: CASSTSNRRGETQYF
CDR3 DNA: TGTGCCAGTAGTACTTCTAACCGGCGGGGAGAGACCCAGTACTTC

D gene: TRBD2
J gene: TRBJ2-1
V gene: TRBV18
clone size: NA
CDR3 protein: CASSLGTSSYNEQFF
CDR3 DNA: TGTGCCAGCTCACTCGGGACTAGCTCCTACAATGAGCAGTTCTTC

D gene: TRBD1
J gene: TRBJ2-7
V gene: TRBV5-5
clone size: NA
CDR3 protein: CASSLAGQGAREQYF
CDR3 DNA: TGTGCCAGCAGCTTGGCAGGACAGGGGGCTAGGGAGCAGTACTTC

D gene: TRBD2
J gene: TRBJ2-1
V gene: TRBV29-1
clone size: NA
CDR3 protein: CSVDTGLAGVYNEQFF
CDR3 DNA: TGCAGCGTCGATACGGGACTAGCGGGAGTCTACAATGAGCAGTTCTTC